This T cell receptor beta chain was captured by sequencing in a study of cytomegalovirus exposure and HLA in healthy donors. Overall study results and limits: Over 150 TCR beta chains were listed as cytomegalovirus-associated.

A note on this clone: Its target is unknown.

Sequencing was performed with immunoSEQ multiplex PCR; in TCRdb, only in-frame clones are kept and a portion is missing. The sample contains about 330,000 clones, about nine tenths of which appear only once. CDR3 length: 16 amino acids. J gave up 2 bases and V 0 bases, and 4 bases lay outside the gene matches. CDR1 and CDR2 (germline): SGDLS, YYNGEE. The sequencing sample was made of PBMCs. This clonotype was sampled from a woman between 18 and 30 years old in good health and CMV-seronegative. This chain connects TRBV9 to TRBJ2-5; 10 positions agree with TRBD2. CDR3 coding DNA: TGTGCCAGCAGCGTAGATGCTAGCGGGGGACAAGAGACCCAGTACTTC. It yields the protein CASSVDASGGQETQYF. Looking up the rest from reference TRBV9 and TRBJ2-5 gives the full variable domain: DSGVTQTPKHLITATGQRVTLRCSPRSGDLSVYWYQQSLDQGLQFLIQYYNGEERAKGNILERFSAQQFPDLHSELNLSSLELGDSALYFCASSVDASGGQETQYFGPGTRLLVL.